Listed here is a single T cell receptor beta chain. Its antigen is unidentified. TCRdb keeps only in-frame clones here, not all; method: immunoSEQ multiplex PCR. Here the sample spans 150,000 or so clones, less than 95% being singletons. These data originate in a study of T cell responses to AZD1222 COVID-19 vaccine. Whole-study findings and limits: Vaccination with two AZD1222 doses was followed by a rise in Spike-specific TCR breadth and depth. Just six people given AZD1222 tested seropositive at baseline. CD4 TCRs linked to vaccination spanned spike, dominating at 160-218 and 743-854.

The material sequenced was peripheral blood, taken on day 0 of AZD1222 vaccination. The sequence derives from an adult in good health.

The DNA for the CDR3 is TGTGCCAGCAGTCAACTGGCAGCGGGGGGATACAATGAGCAGTTCTTC. Residues: CASSQLAAGGYNEQFF. The V gene is TRBV25-1, the J gene TRBJ2-1; TRBD2 aligns across 9 bases. The V gene's germline CDR1 is MGHDK and CDR2 SYGVNS. The CDR3 length is 16 residues. After removal of 5 bases from V and 4 bases from J, the junction contained 9 bases not matched to a gene.